This TCR beta chain derives from a study of cytomegalovirus exposure and HLA in healthy donors listed by TCRdb under 2017. The study in broad terms: According to an earlier analysis of around 600 of the donors, about 179 million T cells yielded 117 million unique TCR beta sequences and approximately 280 Gb of sequence data. Approximately 310 gigabases of sequencing data and 78 million or so unique TCR sequences were included in an early release covering under 650 HLA-typed donors. Roughly five DR-DQ haplotypes were handled as single units for association and clustering, since linkage in the cohort was strong. Using immunosequencing, the study profiled T cell repertoires from about 650 subjects and related those repertoires to cytomegalovirus serostatus. The study combined high-throughput TCR immunosequencing, statistical association of individual TCRs with disease status, and machine learning to predict cytomegalovirus infection status. The number of donors typed differed by locus, with roughly 629-640 for A, B, C, DRB1 and DQB1, roughly 550 for DQA1, 606 for DPA1, and approximately 470 for DPB1. The study aimed to test whether signatures of past pathogen exposure could be identified by cataloging public T cell receptors. In an earlier analysis of about 590 of the donors, high-throughput TCR beta sequencing was used to judge whether each TCR beta V gene segment behaved as functional or pseudogenic. A later genetic analysis took genome-wide SNP genotypes for about 65% of the 666 donors and used that subset as a discovery cohort. Donor age, sex, ethnicity and CMV serostatus were collected together with the repertoire data. Every discovery cohort repertoire had been produced on one sequencing platform. On average, around 200,000 unique TCR beta nucleotide sequences were sequenced per donor among 398 genotyped donors of the cohort, with 15% to 20% of those sequences being non-productive. Besides the first cohort of some 670 subjects, a separate validation cohort made up of roughly 120 different subjects was used. A later analysis re-analyzed previously published TCR beta repertoires from hundreds of donors and added high-resolution HLA genotyping to study TCR occurrence patterns. Rather than using new phenotypic data, the later analysis identified candidate immune exposures from TCR beta sequences and from how often those sequences occurred across donors. Among the roughly 410 genotyped donors, around 81% belonged to the genetic ancestry cluster associated with self-reported Caucasian donors. HLA typing covered class I and class II loci at four-digit resolution.

Overall study results and their limits: Strong co-occurrence of HLA alleles, especially DR and DQ, made assigning TCR associations to individual alleles difficult. In the study, roughly 160 TCR beta chains were listed as associated with cytomegalovirus. Broadly in line with IMGT annotations, most TCR beta V segments showed up in productive rearrangements about 87% or about 30% of the time in an earlier analysis of around 600 of the donors. In a later analysis, TCR association rates were found to vary across HLA loci, with the most associated TCRs seen for DRB1 alleles and the fewest for HLA-C alleles. In vitro tests confirmed that a few of the cytomegalovirus-associated TCR beta chains recognize cytomegalovirus antigens. While some public TCRs were present in many individuals, most TCR sequences turned up only very rarely across donors. Roughly uniform sequencing depth across donors was assumed in presence/absence analyses, although this assumption may not hold. A later analysis reported that several top co-occurrence clusters appeared linked to parvovirus B19, influenza, CMV and Epstein-Barr virus. The sequencing pipeline was judged likely to have produced a cluster of highly shared sequence variants as a technical artifact. Some IMGT-functional V segments, including TRBV6-2 and TRBV6-3, could not be told apart with the 87-base-pair reads, so those segments were excluded. In a later analysis, most CMV-associated TCR beta chains were found to appear HLA-restricted, with HLA associations seemingly driven largely by CMV exposure. Linkage disequilibrium might explain the correlated functional status among segregating V segments, but an unknown experimental factor could not be excluded. This cohort had only TCR beta chains sequenced, and the lack of alpha or paired-chain data limited which features could be detected. For the cohort, immune exposure information was limited to CMV serostatus. An association between a missense DCLRE1C variant and V-gene and J-gene trimming of TCR beta chains was found in a later genetic analysis and replicated in an independent cohort. The classifier was reported to diagnose cytomegalovirus status with high specificity and sensitivity in both the original cohort and the validation cohort. Because some donors lacked HLA typing at each locus, the association tests relied only on the typed subset. The authors suggested that the approach could potentially be generalized to other disease states and immunological phenotypes. A later genetic analysis reported fewer N-insertions in productive TCRs among donors in an Asian-associated ancestry cluster than the roughly 640-donor mean. A further reported finding was that TCR beta sequences accurately predicted the HLA-A and HLA-B alleles for most subjects in the first cohort. Compared with equally common non-associated chains, HLA-associated TCR beta chains in a later analysis were more clonally expanded and had lower generation probabilities. A later analysis associated 17,000 or so TCR beta sequences with specific HLA alleles at a false discovery rate of 0.05. Because counts were too low, about 17 rarely observed V segments, including chromosome 9 orphons, were excluded from the earlier analysis of roughly 580 of the donors.

In the germline V gene (reference sequence), CDR1 corresponds to SEHNR and CDR2 to FQNEAQ. The CDR3, cysteine through phenylalanine, is 14 amino acids long. Solely the CDR3 DNA is kept, with 42 bases framed from the first base. Worth noting for this clone: Its antigen is not yet known. One junction end disagrees with the germline gene, perhaps due to a read error.

Receptor libraries were prepared by the immunoSEQ multiplex PCR assay. For the multiplex PCR, a mixture combining 60 forward primers for TCR Vbeta segments and 13 reverse primers for TCR Jbeta segments was used. The CDR3 region of rearranged TCR beta genes was amplified from genomic DNA by a multiplex PCR assay. Amplified TCR beta libraries were sequenced as 87-base-pair reads on the Illumina HiSeq System. Per the authors' processing: Across the roughly 700 repertoires, a later analysis counted tens of millions of unique TCR beta chains, approximately 10 million of which were shared by at least two donors. Raw reads were error-corrected and collapsed into unique sequences by a nearest-neighbor algorithm in which closely related sequences were merged to remove PCR and sequencing errors. To assign V, D and J gene segments, CDR3 sequences were aligned to IMGT reference sequences. For a sequence to be retained, a match of at least six nucleotides was required to both a V gene segment and a J gene segment. A rearrangement counted as productive if the CDR3 had no stop codons and remained in frame with V and J, and every other rearrangement counted as non-productive. Following IMGT convention, CDR3 was defined as the stretch from the second conserved V-encoded cysteine up to the conserved J-encoded phenylalanine. In an earlier analysis of just under 600 of the donors, sequences lacking an unambiguous match to a single V gene segment were excluded. An earlier analysis of fewer than 650 of the donors classified V segments as functional when productive rearrangements were above 56.7% and as segregating when the standard deviation between donors was above 5%. To diagnose cytomegalovirus status from the catalog of TCR beta chain sequences, a statistical classification framework was built. A later analysis assigned V and J genes by comparing TCR nucleotide sequences with IMGT/GENE-DB human TR gene sequences. The TCRdist pipeline was used in a later analysis to assign CDR3 sequences and most-parsimonious VDJ recombination scenarios. In a later analysis, each TCR beta chain was defined by its CDR3 amino acid sequence together with its V-gene family, and reads lacking a unique V-gene family were excluded. To address suspected cross-contamination and a sequencing artifact, a later analysis removed over 500 highly shared, low-generation-probability nucleotide sequences. In a later analysis, a clonal expansion index for each public chain was calculated from normalized within-repertoire ranks of inferred template counts. In a later analysis, generation probabilities were computed with a VDJ recombination model fitted to out-of-frame rearrangements, and the resulting probabilities were checked against IGoR. Hypergeometric tests were used in a later analysis to score TCR-TCR, TCR-HLA and TCR-CMV co-occurrence, with a repertoire-size bias correction applied to the TCR pairs. In a later analysis, false discovery rates were estimated by permuting HLA or CMV assignments 20 times. In a later analysis, co-occurring TCRs were grouped using DBSCAN, and TCRdist sequence similarity was added for clustering within HLA-allele-positive subsets. Repertoires with fewer than 30,000 or more than 120,000 public chains, plus five repertoires with anomalous nucleotide sharing, were excluded from co-occurrence clustering. Sourced from immuneACCESS, this table was stored by TCRdb with only in-frame sequences that have V and J called. A share of the clones is absent; for the studies checked, an unresolved V gene accounts for under half, and the remainder has no known explanation. V, J and clone size are those of that table, while D and trimming were read from the DNA. This sample is represented by 100,000 to 150,000 clones; roughly 84% of them were singletons. 3% of the sample is held by the ten biggest clonotypes.

The cohort was made up of hundreds of healthy bone marrow donors. At the time of sampling, all cohort members were nominally healthy, though unrecorded immune exposures were likely present. The donor was CMV seropositive and belonged to the group of 250 to 300 seropositive cohort members. Every donor gave a peripheral blood sample, and the peripheral blood mononuclear cells from that sample were used for TCR beta sequencing. The Qiagen DNeasy Blood Extraction Kit was used to extract genomic DNA from the blood cell samples. The V and J genes are TRBV7-9 and TRBJ2-7, and perhaps TRBD2 as D gene, on 5 matching bases. The clonotype comes from a woman younger than 35 in good health and CMV-seropositive. The sequenced sample was PBMCs. DNA sequence: TGTTCCAGCAGCTTGAATATGGTTTCGGGGGAGCAGTACTTC. This translates into CSSSLNMVSGEQYF.